In its sample, the clone carrying this T cell receptor beta chain was seen a few times. Its target is not known. Each sample had at least 6.5 million PBMCs isolated. The sample belongs to a study of blood T cells in healthy people across ages. Whole-study context: Template switching captured about one barcoded beta molecule per two T cells. General observations from the study: Unsorted PBMCs blocked a conclusive comparison of naive and antigen-experienced cells. While age rose, TCR beta diversity per million T cells dropped in a roughly linear way.

Then a second PCR, running roughly 7 to 11 cycles, was carried out with a sample-barcoded 5' primer and a J-beta primer mix. MiXCR, run by TCRdb on the 5' RACE reads, gives a single entry per CDR3 protein. The sample carries 980,000 or so distinct CDR3 sequences, about 44% recorded once. The clonotype was recovered from a man aged 25-45 years in good health. Sequenced: blood.

DNA of the CDR3: TGTGCCAGCAGTTACTCGACCCCGGGACAGGGCTCCTACAATGAGCAGTTCTTC. As protein: CASSYSTPGQGSYNEQFF. The genes are TRBV6-5 and TRBJ2-1, with 9 positions matching TRBD1. CDR1 is MNHEY, CDR2 SVGAGI, per germline. V lost 0 bases to trimming and J lost 0 bases; unmatched junction nucleotides: 6. The CDR3 length is 18 residues.